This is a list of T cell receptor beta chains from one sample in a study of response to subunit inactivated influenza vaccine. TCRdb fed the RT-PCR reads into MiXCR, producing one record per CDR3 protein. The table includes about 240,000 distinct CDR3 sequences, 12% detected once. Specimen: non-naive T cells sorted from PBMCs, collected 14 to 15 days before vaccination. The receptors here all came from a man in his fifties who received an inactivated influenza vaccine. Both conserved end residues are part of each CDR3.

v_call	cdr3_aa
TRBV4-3	CASSQEWENNEQFF
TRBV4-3	CASSQDSASYEQYF
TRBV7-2	CASSSAGQGAAEAFF
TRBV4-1	CASSQDFGGRLNTEAFF
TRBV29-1	CSVSGGADEQFF
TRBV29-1	CSVGGDRVQGYTF
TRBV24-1	CATSDFYNEQFF
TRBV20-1	CCAREETGANQPQHF
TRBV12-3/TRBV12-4	CASTRQGTTYEQYF
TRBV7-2	CASSFAGSADTQYF
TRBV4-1	CASSRTVGFRGASNEQFF
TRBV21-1	CASSKNQGAVHEQFF
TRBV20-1	CSARTLQGEGQPQHF
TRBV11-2	CASSLEGGGTGGVGRTDTQYF
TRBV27	CASMDPGQEQYF
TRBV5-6	CASSFHYEQYF
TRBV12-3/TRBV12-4	CASSFGGAITEAFF
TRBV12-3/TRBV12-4	CASSSRQGVGGYTF
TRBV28	CASRIDANYGYTF
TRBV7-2	CASSKISGGAPDTQYF
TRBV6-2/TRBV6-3	CASSYGPPTSGSRNIQYF
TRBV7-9	CASSLYRNNSPLHF
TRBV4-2	CASSRGLSGSSYNEQFF
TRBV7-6	CASSRTSGGSYNEQFF
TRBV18	CASFLIGVYNEQFF
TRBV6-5	CASSYSPGAKNIQYF
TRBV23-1	CASSQSTEGVNQVEGVSGELFF
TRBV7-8	CASSLESGGKYEQYF
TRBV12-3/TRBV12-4	CASSLGQGGGYEYGYTF
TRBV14	CASSEYYRDRGEAFF
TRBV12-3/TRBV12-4	CASSLGQNTGELFF
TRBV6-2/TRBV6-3	CASNRGTGAYEQYF
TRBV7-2	CASRAGTDGAQYF
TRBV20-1	CSAREAGVMNTEAFF
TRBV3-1	CASSQGLAGRTEQFF
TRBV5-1	CASSLGDTLNTEASF
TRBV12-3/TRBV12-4	CASSFPRGGYTF
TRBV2	CASSHMSGPDTQYF